This entry lists 18 T cell receptor beta chains sequenced from one sample in a study of molecular identifiers for immune sequencing clone quantification. MiXCR, run by TCRdb on the PCR reads, gives a single entry per CDR3 protein. The table has approximately 550,000 distinct CDR3 sequences, about 21% seen once; the top ten hold approximately 0.8%. The sample was naive CD8+ T cells from blood, with Jurkat cell RNA spiked in. Indicated subset: FACS-sorted CD8+CD4-CCR7+CD45RA+ naive T cells. Receptor source: a human donor in good health. Some libraries in this study had Jurkat cell RNA spiked in.

The CDR3 here is CASSSTSAYEQYF. CDR3 nucleotides: TGTGCCAGCAGTTCGACCTCTGCCTACGAGCAGTACTTC. The V gene is TRBV7-9, the J gene TRBJ2-7; D unclear. Per germline, CDR1 SEHNR and CDR2 FQNEAQ (reference sequence). The CDR3 length is 13 residues. Trimming removed 6 bases from V and 2 bases from J, with 11 bases in between. The full variable domain, with the rest looked up from reference TRBV7-9 and TRBJ2-7, is DTGVSQNPRHKITKRGQNVTFRCDPISEHNRLYWYRQTLGQGPEFLTYFQNEAQLEKSRLLSDRFSAERPKGSFSTLEIQRTEQGDSAMYLCASSSTSAYEQYFGPGTRLTVT.

The J gene is TRBJ1-5, the V gene TRBV6-2 or TRBV6-3, with 8 nucleotides matching TRBD1. Germline V lookup: CDR1 MNHEY, CDR2 SVGEGT. The CDR3 totals 18 residues. The V gene end was trimmed by 2 bases and the J gene end by 3 bases; junction bases not matched to a gene: 12. The CDR3 region is CASSYDRGPVPDNQPQHF. The CDR3 DNA is TGTGCCAGCAGTTACGACAGGGGTCCAGTTCCCGACAATCAGCCCCAGCATTTT.

The chain recombines TRBV12-3 or TRBV12-4 with TRBJ2-3, with D possibly matching TRBD2 (7 bases). The V end lost 5 bases, the J end lost 3 bases, and 27 bases lay between the germline ends. CDR3 length: 19 amino acids. The CDR3 DNA reads TGTGCCAGCAGTCTCAAAAACGTAAGACGGGGGGCTTGGACAGATACGCAGTATTTT. This sequence encodes CASSLKNVRRGAWTDTQYF.

Remarks on this clonotype: A much larger clone is a single base away; this may be a read error. As the CDR3 is not closed by the conserved phenylalanine or tryptophan, this likely results from a read error. V is TRBV7-6 and J is TRBJ2-7; possibly TRBD1 or TRBD2 for D (5 bases each). V lost 6 bases and J lost 3, with 24 bases in between. The CDR3 consists of 17 residues. Germline CDR1 reads SGHVS; CDR2 reads FNYEAQ. The CDR3 loop reads CASRSNPGPEYYYEQYS. In DNA, the CDR3 is TGTGCCAGCAGGTCCAACCCGGGGCCCGAGTACTACTACGAGCAGTACTCC.

The chain employs TRBV27 and TRBJ1-1; TRBD1 might be the D (6 bases). CDR1 is MNHEY, CDR2 SMNVEV, per germline (reference sequence). Trimming took off 5 bases at V and 3 bases at J, with 13 bases between the two ends. This CDR3 is built from 14 residues. DNA of the CDR3: TGTGCCAGCAGTCAATATACAGGGTACACTGAAGCTTTCTTT. Translating it yields CASSQYTGYTEAFF.

This clonotype was seen a few times. This chain connects TRBV7-3 to TRBJ1-1; D is unclear. The germline gives CDR1 SGHTA, CDR2 FQGTGA. The CDR3 loop spans 13 amino acids. V lost 1 base, J lost 5 bases, and 8 bases lay in between. The CDR3 DNA reads as TGTGCCAGCAGCTTAAACTTGAGGACTGAAGCTTTCTTT. Encoded protein: CASSLNLRTEAFF.

On this clonotype itself: Possible read error: a much larger clone is one base away. The chain combines TRBV4-3 with TRBJ2-7, with no clear D. CDR1 and CDR2 (germline): LGHNA, YSLEER. V was clipped by 4 bases and J by 0 bases, with 13 bases between them. This CDR3 has 15 amino acids. CDR3 protein: CASSLYDSSSYEQYF. The CDR3 DNA reads as TGCGCCAGCAGCCTGTACGACTCAAGCTCCTACGAGCAGTACTTC.

Turning to this clonotype: A read error may explain this, as a much larger clone is one base away. V gene TRBV7-9 combines with J gene TRBJ1-5, with TRBD1 matching over 9 bases. The germline V gene encodes CDR1 SEHNR and CDR2 FQNEAQ (reference sequence). CDR3 length equals 14 residues. The DNA of the CDR3 is TGTGCCGGCAGCTTAGGGACAGGGTTACAGCCCCAGCATTTT. It yields the protein CAGSLGTGLQPQHF.

There are many counts of this clonotype. The V gene is TRBV29-1, the J gene TRBJ2-4; TRBD2 might be the D (6 bases). Trimming took off 2 bases at V and 0 bases at J, with 11 bases between the two ends. Germline CDR1 reads SQVTM; CDR2 reads ANQGSEA. The CDR3 is made up of 15 amino acids. CDR3 region: CSVEWRGLAKNIQYF. CDR3 nucleotide sequence: TGCAGCGTTGAATGGAGGGGTCTAGCCAAAAACATTCAGTACTTC.

The chain employs TRBV25-1 and TRBJ1-1; D unclear. V shed 8 bases and J shed 12 bases, with 13 bases lying between them. The CDR3 is made up of 10 amino acids. CDR1 is MGHDK, CDR2 SYGVNS, per germline. The CDR3 coding sequence is TGTGCCAGCGCGAGTTCTGTGACTTTCTTT. It codes for CASASSVTFF.

This chain joins TRBV3-1 and TRBJ2-3; D perhaps matches TRBD1 (6 bases). The CDR3 consists of 17 residues. Germline V gives CDR1 LGHDT, CDR2 YNNKEL (reference sequence). V lost 0 bases and J lost 4, with 17 bases in between. Here the CDR3 reads CASSQDKRLWGPDTQYF. The CDR3 nucleotides are TGTGCCAGCAGCCAAGATAAAAGACTTTGGGGGCCAGATACGCAGTATTTT.

Only a few counts were recorded for this clonotype. This chain joins TRBV19 and TRBJ2-3; D gene ambiguous. This CDR3 contains 15 residues. Germline values: CDR1 LNHDA, CDR2 SQIVND (reference sequence). Trimming took off 3 bases at V and 2 bases at J, with 12 bases between the two ends. The CDR3 DNA sequence: TGTGCCAGTAGTATTATCCACAGAGACACAGATACGCAGTATTTT. Translating it yields CASSIIHRDTDTQYF.

The chain carries TRBV6-6 and TRBJ2-7; 8 bases match TRBD2. Germline-derived CDR1 and CDR2 are MNHNY and SVGAGI (reference sequence). The CDR3 has 14 amino acids. The ends lost 8 bases at V and 4 bases at J; junction bases unmatched: 10. CDR3 sequence (DNA): TGTGCCAGCGCCAACGGGCGGGGGGAGTACGAGCAGTACTTC. Translated, it gives CASANGRGEYEQYF.

V gene TRBV11-2 combines with J gene TRBJ2-1; D gene ambiguous. CDR1 is SGHAT and CDR2 is FQNNGV in the germline V gene. The CDR3 extends over 14 amino acids. Trimming left V 7 bases short and J 8 bases short, with 18 bases between. The CDR3 sequence is CASINLLGFDEQFF. The CDR3 DNA reads as TGTGCCAGCATCAACCTCCTTGGGTTCGATGAGCAGTTCTTC.

This clonotype has only one observation. A much larger clone is a single base away; this may be a read error. The chain links TRBV19 to TRBJ2-7, with 9 bases lining up with TRBD1. The CDR3 runs to 11 residues. CDR1 is LNHDA, CDR2 SQIVND, per germline (reference sequence). The ends lost 8 bases at V and 12 bases at J; junction bases unmatched: 8. The chain's CDR3 is CASEAWTGVYF. The DNA for the CDR3 is TGTGCCAGTGAGGCCTGGACAGGGGTGTACTTC.

In its sample, this clonotype was seen many times. The gene calls are TRBV7-2 and TRBJ2-7, with 9 bases aligning to TRBD2. CDR1 is SGHTA and CDR2 is FQGNSA in the germline V gene. V gave up 2 bases and J gave up 0 bases; unmatched junction bases: 5. The CDR3 consists of 16 residues. In DNA form, the CDR3 reads TGTGCCAGCAGCTTACATGCGGGGGGGAGCTCCTACGAGCAGTACTTC. Translating it yields CASSLHAGGSSYEQYF.

This clonotype was observed at least ten times. This chain connects TRBV29-1 to TRBJ2-5; 10 bases fit TRBD1. This CDR3 has 20 residues. The V gene end was trimmed by 5 bases and the J gene end by 1 base; junction bases not matched to a gene: 22. Looked up from germline, CDR1 is SQVTM and CDR2 is ANQGSEA. CDR3 in DNA: TGCAGCGTTCCGACACCAAACCGGGACAGGGGCACCATTTCCCAAGAGACCCAGTACTTC. Amino acid sequence: CSVPTPNRDRGTISQETQYF.

The chain employs TRBV19 and TRBJ2-1, with D hard to call. V lost 6 bases, J lost 0 bases, and 12 bases lay in between. The CDR3 extends over 15 amino acids. Germline-derived CDR1 and CDR2 are LNHDA and SQIVND (reference sequence). The CDR3 DNA reads TGTGCCAGTAGCCTAGGGCCCCTCTCCTACAATGAGCAGTTCTTC. Translation: CASSLGPLSYNEQFF.